Presented here are 9 T cell receptor beta chains from one specimen sequenced in a study of T-cell reconstitution after alpha-beta-depleted transplantation in children. Using unique molecular identifiers, the investigators prepared the TCRbeta library. Each CDR3 protein is one row after TCRdb ran MiXCR on the PCR reads. Among 400,000 to 500,000 distinct CDR3 sequences listed, about a tenth were seen once. Sample: PBMCs from the stem cell graft donor, taken from the stem cell graft. The receptors were gathered from a human donor who donated a stem cell graft to a child with acute myeloid leukemia.

This clonotype was recorded at least ten times. The chain uses TRBV29-1 and TRBJ2-2, with D possibly matching TRBD1 (5 bases). The germline CDR1 and CDR2 sequences are SQVTM and ANQGSEA. The ends were cut back, 7 bases at V and 6 bases at J, with 15 bases in the middle. The CDR3 totals 13 residues. Here the CDR3 reads CSAPSGAAGELFF. The CDR3 DNA is TGCAGCGCCCCGAGTGGGGCGGCCGGGGAGCTGTTTTTT.

The chain joins TRBV3-1 to TRBJ2-6; 10 bases line up with TRBD2. The junction had 13 bases not matched to a gene; V was cut back by 2 bases and J by 0 bases. This CDR3 has 21 residues. Germline V CDR1 and CDR2: LGHDT, YNNKEL (reference sequence). The CDR3 DNA reads as TGTGCCAGCAGCCAACCAAGGACTAGCGGAACAACCCCCTCTGGGGCCAACGTCCTGACTTTC. Translating gives CASSQPRTSGTTPSGANVLTF.

This clonotype was counted a few times. The CDR3 region is CSVLQGLVNEQFF. The CDR3 nucleotides read TGCAGCGTGCTACAGGGTTTAGTCAATGAGCAGTTCTTC. The V call is TRBV29-1, the J call TRBJ2-1, with D perhaps matching TRBD1 (6 bases). The CDR3 sequence is 13 residues long. Germline V gene lookup returns CDR1 SQVTM and CDR2 ANQGSEA. Trimming took off 6 bases at V and 6 bases at J, with 15 bases between the two ends.

This clonotype was counted only a few times. V is TRBV10-3 and J is TRBJ2-7, with 7 nucleotides matching TRBD1. CDR1 is ENHRY, CDR2 SYGVKD, per germline. With V trimmed by 0 bases and J by 3 bases, 5 bases remained unmatched. The CDR3 is 15 amino acids. The CDR3 DNA reads as TGTGCCATCAGTGAGTCGGGGACAGAGATCTACGAGCAGTACGTC. It is translated as CAISESGTEIYEQYV.

The V gene is TRBV20-1, the J gene TRBJ2-7; 7 bases are shared with TRBD2. The CDR3 sequence is 14 residues long. Germline V gives CDR1 DFQATT, CDR2 SNEGSKA (reference sequence). V gave up 2 bases and J gave up 3 bases; unmatched junction bases: 7. The CDR3 reads CSARMAGVFYEQYF. In nucleotides, the CDR3 is TGCAGTGCTAGAATGGCGGGAGTCTTCTACGAGCAGTACTTC.

The sample holds a few counts of this clonotype. The V gene is TRBV5-1, the J gene TRBJ2-7; either TRBD1 or TRBD2 may fit D (5 bases each). The V gene's germline CDR1 is SGHRS and CDR2 YFSETQ. The CDR3 loop spans 14 amino acids. V was pared by 0 bases and J by 5 bases, with 12 bases between. The CDR3 bases are TGCGCCAGCAGCTTGGAGGACTTGGGGCACGAGCAGTACTTC. It translates to CASSLEDLGHEQYF.

This chain uses TRBV29-1 with TRBJ2-1, with 10 bases identical to TRBD1. Germline loops: CDR1 SQVTM, CDR2 ANQGSEA. The CDR3 covers 18 residues. With 7 bases clipped from V and 3 bases from J, the junction kept 18 bases outside the gene matches. The CDR3 bases are TGCAGCGCCTCGGGGGTGGGACAGGGGTTGAGTTACTACAATGAGCAGTTCTTC. Its protein is CSASGVGQGLSYYNEQFF.

In its sample, this clonotype was seen a few times. The J gene is TRBJ1-1, the V gene TRBV18; D is perhaps TRBD1 (5 bases). V was shortened by 3 bases and J by 6 bases, with 17 bases between the two germline ends. CDR1 and CDR2 (germline): KGHSH, LQKENI. The CDR3 is 15 amino acids. CDR3 residues: CASSPSLTVRSEAFF. In DNA, the CDR3 is TGTGCCAGCTCACCCTCGTTGACAGTTAGGTCTGAAGCTTTCTTT.

The rearrangement joins TRBV10-3 to TRBJ2-7, with unresolved D. Trimming removed 10 bases from V and 4 bases from J, with 11 bases in between. The CDR3 has 11 residues. CDR1 is ENHRY and CDR2 is SYGVKD in the germline V gene. DNA of the CDR3: TGTGCCACGACGGATAAGTACGAGCAGTACTTC. Translating it yields CATTDKYEQYF.